One and the same sample provided the 3 T cell receptor beta chains below, sequenced in a study of beta chain features in type 1 diabetes. Points from the study as a whole: Within each of all four CD4+ subsets, Type 1 diabetes patients had TCRB CDR3s that were moderately but significantly shorter.

For these TCRs, the target antigens are not known. The entirety of the isolated RNA underwent reverse transcription, so expressed TCRB transcripts were sequenced. Assay used: immunoSEQ multiplex PCR; TCRdb lists only in-frame clones, some missing. The sample shows approximately 730,000 clones, under 15% of them seen only once. Source material: naive CD4+ T cells from blood. Receptors originate from a man between 18 and 35 years old with type 1 diabetes.

This clone turned up a few times. V and J are TRBV7-9 and TRBJ1-3, with unresolved D. V was clipped by 4 bases and J by 5 bases, with 18 bases between them. CDR3 length equals 16 residues. CDR1 and CDR2 from the germline V gene are SEHNR and FQNEAQ (reference sequence). In DNA form, the CDR3 reads TGTGCCAGCAGCTCCTGGGCAGCTCACTTTAGAAACACCATATATTTT. Amino acid sequence: CASSSWAAHFRNTIYF. Looking up the rest from reference TRBV7-9 and TRBJ1-3 gives the full variable domain: DTGVSQNPRHKITKRGQNVTFRCDPISEHNRLYWYRQTLGQGPEFLTYFQNEAQLEKSRLLSDRFSAERPKGSFSTLEIQRTEQGDSAMYLCASSSWAAHFRNTIYFGEGSWLTVV.

This clone was counted between two and nine times. The V and J genes are TRBV4-1 and TRBJ2-5; the D is unclear. Per germline, CDR1 MGHRA and CDR2 YSYEKL. The length of the CDR3 is 13 residues. V gave up 4 bases and J gave up 3 bases, with 9 bases separating them. The CDR3 bases are TGCGCCAGCAGCCGCTCGACCGAAGAGACCCAGTACTTC. This sequence encodes CASSRSTEETQYF.

The chain couples TRBV29-1 to TRBJ2-1; D possibly matches TRBD1 or TRBD2 (5 bases each). This CDR3 region has 13 residues. V was shortened by 5 bases and J by 13 bases, with 21 bases between the two germline ends. Germline CDR1 is SQVTM and CDR2 is ANQGSEA. The CDR3 spells CSVSFGTESIQFF. The DNA of the CDR3 is TGCAGCGTTTCATTTGGGACCGAATCGATCCAGTTCTTC.